These 14 T cell receptor beta chains were all obtained from the same sample, sequenced in a study of shared clonotypes between healthy human individuals. TCRdb keeps only in-frame clones here, not all; method: immunoSEQ multiplex PCR. This table has 1.6 million or so clones, around 97% appearing once. The specimen sequenced was naive CD4+ T cells sorted from blood. Subset indicated: CD45RA+ positively selected. The origin of the receptors is a man in his thirties or forties in good health.

The V and J genes are TRBV23-1 and TRBJ2-1; perhaps TRBD2 as D (6 bases). TRBV23-1 falls under the ORF class, with uncertain function. Trimming cost V 2 bases and J 1 base, with 18 bases left between them. This CDR3 is built from 18 residues. This chain's CDR3 is CASSQLYGTLRSYNEQFF. CDR3 bases: TGCGCCAGCAGTCAACTGTACGGGACTCTACGATCCTACAATGAGCAGTTCTTC.

The rearrangement links TRBV18 to TRBJ2-3, with 9 bases identical to TRBD1. The CDR3 consists of 15 residues. CDR1 is KGHSH and CDR2 is LQKENI in the germline V gene. V lost 5 bases and J lost 4; bases outside the gene matches: 7. CDR3 amino acids: CASSDDRGRSDTQYF. The DNA for the CDR3 is TGTGCCAGCTCAGACGACAGGGGGAGGTCAGATACGCAGTATTTT.

The rearrangement links TRBV29-1 to TRBJ2-5; the D call may be TRBD1 or TRBD2 (5 bases each). The V end lost 6 bases, the J end lost 3 bases, and 17 bases lay between the germline ends. The germline gives CDR1 SQVTM, CDR2 ANQGSEA. The CDR3 has 14 amino acids. CDR3 sequence (DNA): TGCAGCGTGCCCCCCCCGGGGCGTGAAGAGACCCAGTACTTC. The encoded protein is CSVPPPGREETQYF.

V usage is TRBV7-2 and J usage is TRBJ2-5; D assignment may be TRBD1 or TRBD2 (6 bases each). CDR3 size: 13 residues. V lost 5 bases and J 5 bases, leaving 12 bases between the germline ends. Per the germline V gene, CDR1 is SGHTA and CDR2 is FQGNSA. CDR3 sequence: CASSPTRGETQYF. The CDR3 nucleotides read TGTGCCAGCAGCCCGACTAGGGGGGAGACCCAGTACTTC.

Regarding this clone: The sample carries other DNA sequences with the same CDR3. The rearrangement links TRBV11-3 to TRBJ2-3; possible D gene TRBD1, 6 bases. Germline CDR1 reads SGHNT; CDR2 reads YENEEA. Deletions cut 2 bases from V and 1 base from J, with 10 bases between. The CDR3 length is 15 residues. The CDR3 nucleotides are TGTGCCAGCAGCTTAAGGGGGAGCGGCACAGATACGCAGTATTTT. This gives the protein CASSLRGSGTDTQYF.

The V call is TRBV10-3, the J call TRBJ2-7; 9 positions match TRBD1. Trimming cost V 7 bases and J 7 bases; bases outside gene matches: 11. The CDR3 extends over 14 amino acids. CDR1 is ENHRY and CDR2 is SYGVKD in the germline V gene. Here the CDR3 DNA reads TGTGCCATCAAGAGGGGACAGGGCACTACAGAGCAGTACTTC. Encoded protein: CAIKRGQGTTEQYF.

The V and J genes are TRBV28 and TRBJ2-1, with 8 nucleotides matching TRBD2. CDR3 length: 17 residues. Trimming removed 6 bases from V and 0 bases from J; junction bases left unmatched: 10. Germline V gives CDR1 MDHEN, CDR2 SYDVKM. CDR3 in amino acids: CASRPRGGRSSYNEQFF. The CDR3, as DNA: TGTGCCAGCAGACCACGGGGCGGGAGGAGCTCCTACAATGAGCAGTTCTTC.

The CDR3 bases are TGTGCCAGCTTCGAGTCCCAAGAGACCCAGTACTTC. Protein product: CASFESQETQYF. V and J are TRBV18 and TRBJ2-5; D is unresolved. Trimming removed 7 bases from V and 1 base from J, with 7 bases in between. Germline values: CDR1 KGHSH, CDR2 LQKENI. This CDR3 has 12 residues.

This clone appeared once. For the CDR3, the DNA is TGTGCCAGCAGCCGATACAGGGGGCCGGGGAATTGGGCAGATACGCAGTATTTT. Protein sequence: CASSRYRGPGNWADTQYF. The genes are TRBV7-9 and TRBJ2-3, with TRBD1 matching 9 bases. V shed 5 bases, J shed 4 bases, and the junction held 16 bases outside the gene matches. This CDR3 region has 18 residues. CDR1 SEHNR and CDR2 FQNEAQ come from the germline V gene (reference sequence).

J is TRBJ2-5 and V is TRBV11-2; 14 nucleotides match TRBD2. Trimming cost V 6 bases and J 6 bases; bases outside gene matches: 9. Germline lookup yields CDR1 SGHAT and CDR2 FQNNGV. The CDR3 covers 16 residues. CDR3 residues: CASRPGLAGGRKTQYF. Here the CDR3 DNA reads TGTGCCAGCAGGCCCGGACTAGCGGGAGGTAGGAAGACCCAGTACTTC.

This chain connects TRBV27 to TRBJ2-2, with TRBD2 matching 10 bases. CDR3 size: 16 residues. From germline, CDR1 is MNHEY and CDR2 SMNVEV (reference sequence). V gave up 1 base and J gave up 5 bases; unmatched junction bases: 4. The CDR3 DNA sequence: TGTGCCAGCAGTTTATGGCTAGCGGGAGTAACCGGGGAGCTGTTTTTT. This encodes CASSLWLAGVTGELFF.

This clone was picked up one time. J is TRBJ2-1 and V is TRBV27; 9 nucleotides match TRBD2. V lost 3 bases, J lost 0 bases, and 3 bases stayed unmatched. The CDR3 is made up of 16 amino acids. Per the germline V gene, CDR1 is MNHEY and CDR2 is SMNVEV (reference sequence). The CDR3, as DNA: TGTGCCAGCAGTTTCCTTAGCGGGAGCTCCTACAATGAGCAGTTCTTC. Its translation: CASSFLSGSSYNEQFF.

The rearrangement uses TRBV30 and TRBJ2-1, with 8 bases that match TRBD2. In germline, CDR1 is GTSNPN, CDR2 SVGIG (reference sequence). The CDR3 sequence is 13 residues long. Unmatched junction bases numbered 10, after V lost 5 bases and J lost 10 bases. The CDR3 sequence is CAWAGAGVGEQFF. CDR3 DNA sequence: TGTGCCTGGGCCGGAGCGGGAGTCGGCGAGCAGTTCTTC.

The rearrangement links TRBV6-1 to TRBJ2-2; D is ambiguous. The CDR3 extends over 14 amino acids. V lost 2 bases to trimming and J lost 10 bases, with 14 bases between them. Germline-derived CDR1 and CDR2 are MNHNS and SASEGT. The CDR3 DNA reads as TGTGCCAGCAGTGAATTTCCCCCACCTGCGGAGCTGTTTTTT. It encodes CASSEFPPPAELFF.